The 14 T cell receptor beta chains given below trace back to one sample, sequenced in a study of human T cells and chemical hapten exposure. TCRdb reprocessed the RACE reads via MiXCR and lists one record per CDR3 protein. Seen here are approximately 84,000 distinct CDR3 sequences, about 9% observed once, and the top ten hold around 1.6%. The time point is: healthy volunteer bleed at 6 weeks. Total RNA was extracted from unfractionated whole blood. Sequenced sample: whole blood. These receptor sequences come from a male donor in good health. Some clones in this sample may be carry-over from other donors' samples.

This clonotype was observed at least ten times. The chain is built from TRBV20-1 and TRBJ1-4, with D perhaps TRBD1 (5 bases). The CDR3 consists of 14 residues. CDR1 is DFQATT and CDR2 is SNEGSKA in the germline V gene (reference sequence). Between the trimmed V and J ends, which lost 3 bases and 0 bases, there was a span of 8 bases. CDR3 DNA: TGCAGTGCTAGGAAGGGGTCAACTAATGAAAAACTGTTTTTT. This translates into CSARKGSTNEKLFF.

The CDR3 here is CASSQGAPTRYEQYF. CDR3 in DNA: TGTGCCAGCAGCCAAGGGGCACCGACCAGGTACGAGCAGTACTTC. The chain couples TRBV4-2 to TRBJ2-7; D gene unclear. The V and J ends lost 1 base and 4 bases respectively, with 14 bases between them. The germline V gene encodes CDR1 LGHNA and CDR2 YNFKEQ. This CDR3 region has 15 residues.

The genes are TRBV7-2 and TRBJ2-1; the match to TRBD2 covers 7 bases. CDR3 length: 15 residues. The V gene's germline CDR1 is SGHTA and CDR2 FQGNSA. Trimming removed 0 bases from V and 10 bases from J; junction bases left unmatched: 9. For the CDR3, the DNA is TGTGCCAGCAGCTTAGCAGGACTAGAGGGAGAGGAGCAGTTCTTC. Protein product: CASSLAGLEGEEQFF.

A few counts support this clonotype. The genes are TRBV6-5 and TRBJ2-5; 10 nucleotides match TRBD2. The germline V gene has CDR1 MNHEY and CDR2 SVGAGI. Germline trimming cut 5 bases from V and 5 bases from J; bases unmatched to any gene: 17. The CDR3 has 18 amino acids. The CDR3 loop reads CASSRAASLAGLPETQYF. The CDR3 coding sequence is TGTGCCAGCAGTCGGGCGGCCTCACTAGCGGGACTACCGGAGACCCAGTACTTC.

In its sample, this clonotype was seen a few times. The V gene is TRBV27, the J gene TRBJ2-1; the match to TRBD2 covers 11 bases. Losses at the gene ends were 9 bases for V and 6 bases for J; bases not matched to a gene: 10. Germline V gene lookup returns CDR1 MNHEY and CDR2 SMNVEV (reference sequence). This CDR3 is built from 15 residues. CDR3 residues: CASNRLAGRVNEQFF. CDR3 bases: TGTGCCAGTAATAGACTAGCGGGAAGGGTCAATGAGCAGTTCTTC.

The chain joins TRBV5-4 to TRBJ2-2; 7 nucleotides match TRBD1. The CDR3 loop spans 15 amino acids. V was pared by 4 bases and J by 1 base, with 4 bases of the junction left unmatched. The germline gives CDR1 SGHNT, CDR2 YYREEE (reference sequence). The CDR3 region has the DNA TGTGCCAGCAGCCCCGGGACAGAGAACACCGGGGAGCTGTTTTTT. Its protein is CASSPGTENTGELFF.

This clonotype was picked up a small number of times. This chain connects TRBV7-8 to TRBJ2-7; D may be TRBD1 or TRBD2 (5 bases each). Germline V gives CDR1 SGHVS, CDR2 FQNEAQ. Trimming removed 0 bases at V and 5 bases at J, with 11 bases between. This CDR3 has 14 residues. This CDR3 reads CASSLAGRYNEQYF. The CDR3 bases are TGTGCCAGCAGCTTAGCGGGACGATACAACGAGCAGTACTTC.

The rearrangement uses TRBV5-1 and TRBJ1-3; no reliable D call. The germline V gene encodes CDR1 SGHRS and CDR2 YFSETQ. This CDR3 comprises 14 residues. The ends were cut back, 1 base at V and 2 bases at J, with 7 bases in the middle. The DNA of the CDR3 is TGCGCCAGCAGCTTGCGCGACCCTGGAAACACCATATATTTT. This translates into CASSLRDPGNTIYF. The variable domain in full, with the rest retrieved from reference TRBV5-1 and TRBJ1-3, is KAGVTQTPRYLIKTRGQQVTLSCSPISGHRSVSWYQQTPGQGLQFLFEYFSETQRNKGNFPGRFSGRQFSNSRSEMNVSTLELGDSALYLCASSLRDPGNTIYFGEGSWLTVV.

This clonotype was detected a few times. The rearrangement joins TRBV11-2 to TRBJ2-1; D uncertain. The CDR3 contains 11 residues. Looked up from germline, CDR1 is SGHAT and CDR2 is FQNNGV. The ends were cut back, 4 bases at V and 10 bases at J, with 8 bases in the middle. The CDR3 spells CASSSGGEQFF. In DNA, the CDR3 is TGTGCCAGCAGCTCGGGTGGGGAGCAGTTCTTC.

This clonotype was counted between two and nine times. The genes are TRBV7-8 and TRBJ2-3; TRBD2 aligns across 8 bases. The CDR3 has 15 residues. Germline-derived CDR1 and CDR2 are SGHVS and FQNEAQ. J was trimmed by 6 bases and V by 0 bases; bases with no gene match: 5. In DNA form, the CDR3 reads TGTGCCAGCAGCTTAGCGCGAGCGGGAGTGGATACGCAGTATTTT. Translating it yields CASSLARAGVDTQYF.

The V call is TRBV18, the J call TRBJ1-2; the match to TRBD1 covers 8 bases. Germline CDR1 and CDR2: KGHSH and LQKENI. The CDR3 is 14 residues long. After removal of 2 bases from V and 5 bases from J, the junction contained 4 bases not matched to a gene. The CDR3 region is CASSPGQGAYGYTF. The CDR3, as DNA: TGTGCCAGCTCACCAGGACAGGGAGCATATGGCTACACCTTC.

The rearrangement uses TRBV7-9 and TRBJ2-6; unclear D gene. Deletions cut 0 bases from V and 0 bases from J, with 6 bases between. This CDR3 comprises 16 residues. Germline V lookup: CDR1 SEHNR, CDR2 FQNEAQ (reference sequence). The CDR3 loop is CASSLAVSSGANVLTF. The CDR3 DNA follows: TGTGCCAGCAGCTTAGCGGTGAGCTCTGGGGCCAACGTCCTGACTTTC.

This clonotype was counted many times. V and J are TRBV6-5 and TRBJ1-4; TRBD1 is a possible D gene (5 bases). Trimming took off 6 bases at V and 5 bases at J, with 13 bases between the two ends. Per the germline V gene, CDR1 is MNHEY and CDR2 is SVGAGI. The CDR3 is 14 amino acids. The CDR3 nucleotides are TGTGCCAGCAGACCCGGCCGGGGGAATGAAAAACTGTTTTTT. Translation: CASRPGRGNEKLFF.

This clonotype was seen a few times. The rearrangement links TRBV14 to TRBJ2-2; TRBD1 agrees at 8 bases. Trimming took 5 bases from V and 3 from J; bases not matched to a gene: 8. The CDR3 contains 16 residues. Germline CDR1 SGHDN, CDR2 FVKESK. Here the CDR3 DNA reads TGTGCCAGCAGCTCCTCAGGGGGCGCCTACACCGGGGAGCTGTTTTTT. Translating it yields CASSSSGGAYTGELFF.